This T cell receptor beta chain was captured by sequencing in a study of T cell responses to AZD1222 COVID-19 vaccine. The V and J ends lost 6 bases and 0 bases respectively, with 12 bases between them. The germline V gene has CDR1 SGHRS and CDR2 YFSETQ. The length of the CDR3 is 14 residues. This clone was observed once. Clones were read by immunoSEQ multiplex PCR, and TCRdb kept only the in-frame ones, dropping some. The profile shows some 96,000 clones, 85% to 90% of them singletons. This receptor was taken from an adult in good health. Source: peripheral blood, taken on day 0 of AZD1222 vaccination. The chain couples TRBV5-1 to TRBJ1-1; D might be TRBD1 (5 bases). For the CDR3, the DNA is TGCGCCAGCACCATGGAGGGACTGAACACTGAAGCTTTCTTT. Translated, it gives CASTMEGLNTEAFF.